This T cell receptor (beta chain) emerged from a study of cytomegalovirus exposure and HLA in healthy donors (dated by TCRdb to 2016 to 2017). For the study in its entirety: The roughly 670 repertoires of the first cohort and the 95 to 150 validation repertoires were produced on the same platform, according to a later analysis. Along with the roughly 670-subject first cohort, a separate validation cohort of over a hundred different subjects was used. The study aimed to test whether signatures of past pathogen exposure could be identified by cataloging public T cell receptors. To predict cytomegalovirus infection status, the study combined high-throughput TCR immunosequencing, statistical association of individual TCRs with disease status, and machine learning. The research as a whole found: Most TCR sequences were seen in very few donors, while some public TCRs were found in many individuals. The authors suggested that the approach could potentially be extended to other disease states and immunological phenotypes. Cytomegalovirus status was reported to be diagnosed by the classifier with high specificity and sensitivity in both the original and validation cohorts. The study listed approximately 150 TCR beta chains as associated with cytomegalovirus. Of the cluster scores, approximately 94% were above 0 in a later analysis, which found that TCRs clustered in the first cohort also tended to co-occur in the 120 or so validation repertoires. A later analysis lacked HLA typing for the validation cohort, so it scored co-occurrence in that cohort across all 120 repertoires. Three of the identified cytomegalovirus-associated TCR beta chains were confirmed in vitro to be specific for cytomegalovirus antigens.

Separate from the approximately 690-subject first cohort, the validation cohort of roughly 110 subjects was the group to which the donors belonged. A word on this clone: The specificity of this receptor is unknown. No per-base quality is available; no much larger clone lies one base away.

A distance of 11 bases separates the germline ends of V and J, which lose 3 bases and 2 bases respectively. The CDR3 holds 14 amino acids from the cysteine to the phenylalanine. Solely the CDR3 DNA is kept, with 42 bases framed from the first base. The germline V gene encodes CDR1 MDHEN and CDR2 SYDVKM. Library generation was performed with the immunoSEQ multiplex PCR assay. Concerning the study's data processing: To diagnose cytomegalovirus status from the catalog of TCR beta chain sequences, a statistical classification framework was built. Sourced from immuneACCESS, this table was stored by TCRdb with only in-frame sequences that have V and J called. A share of the clones is absent; for the studies checked, an unresolved V gene accounts for under half, and the remainder has no known explanation. V and J calls and clone size are given by that table; D and trimming were obtained from the DNA. The sample records roughly 50,000 clones, roughly nine tenths of which are singletons. About 1% of the sample rests with the top ten.

The V and J segments used are TRBV28 and TRBJ2-7; perhaps TRBD2 is the D gene, with 5 bases matching. The TCR originated in a man between 18 and 29 years old in good health and CMV-seronegative. The specimen sequenced was PBMCs. CDR3 loop: CASSLRDRPYEQYF. The DNA sequence is as follows: TGTGCCAGCAGTTTGAGGGATCGTCCCTACGAGCAGTACTTC.